These 29 T cell receptor beta chains originate from one sample sequenced in a study of blood T cell repertoires in COVID-19. Sequencing used immunoSEQ multiplex PCR; TCRdb keeps in-frame clones, though not all of them. In the table there are about 200,000 clones, more than 80% of which are singletons. The source material was peripheral blood. These receptors came from a man aged 30-40 years who had recovered from COVID-19.

This chain connects TRBV25-1 to TRBJ2-3; a possible D gene is TRBD2 (6 bases). Trimming stripped 0 bases from V and 4 bases from J, with 11 bases between. Germline V gene lookup returns CDR1 MGHDK and CDR2 SYGVNS. The CDR3 has 15 residues. The CDR3 protein is CASSEYGGDSDTQYF. The CDR3 nucleotides read TGTGCCAGCAGTGAATATGGCGGGGACTCAGATACGCAGTATTTT.

The chain couples TRBV7-6 to TRBJ1-1; 9 nucleotides agree with TRBD1. The germline V gene has CDR1 SGHVS and CDR2 FNYEAQ. The junction had 9 bases not matched to a gene; V was cut back by 5 bases and J by 2 bases. The CDR3 spans 16 residues. The CDR3 coding sequence is TGTGCCAGCAGCCAAGAACAGGGGGCGTTCAACACTGAAGCTTTCTTT. It specifies CASSQEQGAFNTEAFF.

The chain carries TRBV28 and TRBJ2-2, with TRBD2 matching 7 bases. J was trimmed by 1 base and V by 4 bases; bases with no gene match: 3. Germline CDR1 is MDHEN and CDR2 is SYDVKM. The CDR3 has 15 amino acids. The CDR3 DNA sequence: TGTGCCAGCAGTTCAGCGGGGTGGAACACCGGGGAGCTGTTTTTT. Amino acid sequence: CASSSAGWNTGELFF. The whole variable domain, remainder taken from reference TRBV28 and TRBJ2-2, is DVKVTQSSRYLVKRTGEKVFLECVQDMDHENMFWYRQDPGLGLRLIYFSYDVKMKEKGDIPEGYSVSREKKERFSLILESASTNQTSMYLCASSSAGWNTGELFFGEGSRLTVL.

This clone was seen at least ten times. The chain recombines TRBV23-1 with TRBJ2-7, with 12 bases lining up with TRBD2. TRBV23-1 is known as an ORF, though its function is uncertain. The CDR3 runs to 19 residues. J lost 0 bases, V lost 2 bases, and 11 bases had no gene match. In DNA, the CDR3 is TGCGCCAGCAGTCAAGAGAGACTAGCGGGGGCCATAAACTCCTACGAGCAGTACTTC. Its protein product is CASSQERLAGAINSYEQYF.

This rearrangement joins TRBV12-3 or TRBV12-4 to TRBJ2-5; no clear D. Trimming removed 3 bases at V and 1 base at J, with 6 bases between. CDR3 length: 13 residues. CDR3 protein: CASSFTAQETQYF. CDR3 DNA: TGTGCCAGCAGTTTTACAGCCCAAGAGACCCAGTACTTC.

V gene TRBV5-4 combines with J gene TRBJ2-5; D gene uncertain. CDR1 and CDR2 from the germline V gene are SGHNT and YYREEE (reference sequence). This CDR3 has 11 residues. V lost 3 bases and J 2 bases, leaving 2 bases between the germline ends. The CDR3 protein is CASSSQETQYF. CDR3 DNA sequence: TGTGCCAGCAGCTCACAAGAGACCCAGTACTTC. Full variable domain (remainder filled in from reference TRBV5-4 and TRBJ2-5): ETGVTQSPTHLIKTRGQQVTLRCSSQSGHNTVSWYQQALGQGPQFIFQYYREEENGRGNFPPRFSGLQFPNYSSELNVNALELDDSALYLCASSSQETQYFGPGTRLLVL.

The chain employs TRBV29-1 and TRBJ2-1; 9 nucleotides agree with TRBD1. The V and J ends lost 2 bases and 3 bases, in that order; junction bases with no gene match: 5. CDR3 length: 15 amino acids. CDR1 is SQVTM and CDR2 is ANQGSEA in the germline V gene. Here the CDR3 DNA reads TGCAGCGTTGAAAGCGGGGACAGGGTCTACAATGAGCAGTTCTTC. Translation: CSVESGDRVYNEQFF.

This chain joins TRBV11-3 and TRBJ2-3, with 7 bases aligning to TRBD2. Germline CDR1 reads SGHNT; CDR2 reads YENEEA. This CDR3 comprises 15 residues. With 3 bases clipped from V and 2 bases from J, the junction kept 5 bases outside the gene matches. CDR3 residues: CASSFQRGLTDTQYF. The CDR3 DNA reads as TGTGCCAGCAGCTTCCAGCGGGGCCTCACAGATACGCAGTATTTT.

This rearrangement joins TRBV7-8 to TRBJ2-7; D ambiguous. CDR3 length: 13 amino acids. Looked up from germline, CDR1 is SGHVS and CDR2 is FQNEAQ. Trimming took off 2 bases at V and 3 bases at J, with 8 bases between the two ends. The CDR3 nucleotides are TGTGCCAGCAGCTTATCGCAGAACTACGAGCAGTACTTC. Amino acid sequence: CASSLSQNYEQYF.

This chain links TRBV11-3 with TRBJ1-1; 7 bases align to TRBD1. This CDR3 comprises 17 residues. Trimming at V came to 0 bases and at J to 6 bases, leaving 13 bases not matched to a gene. CDR1 is SGHNT, CDR2 YENEEA, per germline. CDR3 DNA: TGTGCCAGCAGCTTAGAGGGCATCTCAGGCCAGGGGGCTGAAGCTTTCTTT. Its translation is CASSLEGISGQGAEAFF. Full variable domain (missing parts from reference TRBV11-3 and TRBJ1-1): EAGVVQSPRYKIIEKKQPVAFWCNPISGHNTLYWYLQNLGQGPELLIRYENEEAVDDSQLPKDRFSAERLKGVDSTLKIQPAELGDSAVYLCASSLEGISGQGAEAFFGQGTRLTVV.

The chain has TRBV5-4 and TRBJ2-3, with 7 bases fitting TRBD2. Germline V gene data show CDR1 as SGHNT and CDR2 as YYREEE (reference sequence). V shed 1 base, J shed 1 base, and the junction held 6 bases outside the gene matches. This CDR3 region has 16 residues. The CDR3 reads CASSLRVAGRTDTQYF. The DNA of the CDR3 is TGTGCCAGCAGCTTGAGAGTAGCGGGCCGCACAGATACGCAGTATTTT.

The V gene is TRBV4-3, the J gene TRBJ2-3, with D maybe TRBD2 (5 bases). CDR3 length equals 13 residues. Germline V gene lookup returns CDR1 LGHNA and CDR2 YSLEER. Trimming took 4 bases from V and 4 from J, leaving 9 bases between them. This CDR3 reads CASSLGSADTQYF. The CDR3 nucleotides read TGCGCCAGCAGCCTAGGGAGCGCAGATACGCAGTATTTT.

This sequence joins TRBV28 and TRBJ2-3; perhaps TRBD1 as D (6 bases). Germline V gives CDR1 MDHEN, CDR2 SYDVKM. This CDR3 spans 15 amino acids. V gave up 6 bases and J gave up 5 bases, with 18 bases separating them. DNA of the CDR3: TGTGCCAGCAGGCCAACACAGGGAATTCGAGATACGCAGTATTTT. Translation gives CASRPTQGIRDTQYF. The complete variable domain, with remaining parts taken from reference TRBV28 and TRBJ2-3, reads DVKVTQSSRYLVKRTGEKVFLECVQDMDHENMFWYRQDPGLGLRLIYFSYDVKMKEKGDIPEGYSVSREKKERFSLILESASTNQTSMYLCASRPTQGIRDTQYFGPGTRLTVL.

The J gene is TRBJ2-3, the V gene TRBV10-2; 10 bases line up with TRBD2. In germline, CDR1 is WSHSY, CDR2 SAAADI. J was trimmed by 4 bases and V by 6 bases; bases with no gene match: 7. The CDR3 covers 15 residues. The DNA of the CDR3 is TGCGCCAGCAGCCTAGCGGGGGTGTCTCCAGATACGCAGTATTTT. Translation gives CASSLAGVSPDTQYF.

The V and J genes are TRBV28 and TRBJ1-6, with 7 positions matching TRBD1. V dropped 2 bases and J dropped 0; count of bases not matched to a gene: 7. The length of the CDR3 is 18 residues. From germline, CDR1 is MDHEN and CDR2 SYDVKM. The chain's CDR3 is CASSLGTAVSSYNSPLHF. The CDR3 DNA follows: TGTGCCAGCAGTTTAGGGACAGCCGTAAGCTCCTATAATTCACCCCTCCACTTT. The entire variable domain, with the rest obtained from reference TRBV28 and TRBJ1-6, is as follows: DVKVTQSSRYLVKRTGEKVFLECVQDMDHENMFWYRQDPGLGLRLIYFSYDVKMKEKGDIPEGYSVSREKKERFSLILESASTNQTSMYLCASSLGTAVSSYNSPLHFGNGTRLTVT.

The chain has TRBV10-3 and TRBJ2-6, with a possible D match to TRBD1 (6 bases). The germline gives CDR1 ENHRY, CDR2 SYGVKD. The CDR3 contains 14 residues. V was shortened by 10 bases and J by 4 bases, with 14 bases between the two germline ends. DNA for the CDR3: TGTGCCACCCACAGGGATTCCGGGGCCAACGTCCTGACTTTC. Its protein is CATHRDSGANVLTF.

This chain links TRBV2 with TRBJ1-6; D not certain. Germline CDR1 reads SNHLY; CDR2 reads FYNNEI. V lost 6 bases and J lost 4, with 7 bases in between. The CDR3 covers 13 residues. The CDR3, as DNA: TGTGCCAGCAGGGGCGATTATAATTCACCCCTCCACTTT. Protein: CASRGDYNSPLHF.

This chain connects TRBV30 to TRBJ1-1; D gene uncertain. CDR1 and CDR2 from the germline V gene are GTSNPN and SVGIG (reference sequence). The CDR3 covers 13 residues. The V end lost 2 bases, the J end lost 4 bases, and 11 bases lay between the germline ends. Written as DNA, the CDR3 is TGTGCCTGGAGTATGAGGAGCCCCACTGAAGCTTTCTTT. Its translation: CAWSMRSPTEAFF.

This clone has at least ten counts. The J gene is TRBJ2-7, the V gene TRBV7-9, with TRBD1 matching 7 bases. Germline-derived CDR1 and CDR2 are SEHNR and FQNEAQ (reference sequence). The CDR3 has 14 residues. V lost 5 bases, J lost 5 bases, and 9 bases stayed unmatched. In nucleotides, the CDR3 is TGTGCCAGCAGCGACCGGACAGGACGGGACGAGCAGTACTTC. Protein: CASSDRTGRDEQYF.

The chain carries TRBV3-1 (or the pseudogene TRBV3-2) and TRBJ1-2; D not certain. V lost 0 bases and J 3 bases, leaving 8 bases between the germline ends. The CDR3 runs to 14 residues. Per germline, CDR1 LGHDT and CDR2 YNNKEL (reference sequence). The CDR3 here is CASSQDLRYYGYTF. The CDR3, as DNA: TGTGCCAGCAGCCAAGATCTCAGGTACTATGGCTACACCTTC.

This clone was found once. J is TRBJ1-5 and V is TRBV5-1; unclear D gene. Germline CDR1 reads SGHRS; CDR2 reads YFSETQ. This CDR3 is 13 amino acids long. V was pared by 2 bases and J by 7 bases, with 10 bases between. The CDR3 DNA sequence: TGCGCCAGCAGCTTTAATCCGGGGCAGCCCCAGCATTTT. Translated, it gives CASSFNPGQPQHF.

The rearrangement joins TRBV10-3 to TRBJ2-3, with a possible D match to TRBD1 (5 bases). This CDR3 contains 16 residues. Germline lookup yields CDR1 ENHRY and CDR2 SYGVKD. Between the trimmed V and J ends, which lost 3 bases and 0 bases, there was a span of 13 bases. The CDR3 reads CAISDSLRVSTDTQYF. The CDR3 DNA reads as TGTGCCATCAGTGATAGCCTCAGGGTTAGCACAGATACGCAGTATTTT.

This clone has just one count. V gene TRBV6-5 combines with J gene TRBJ2-6, with D uncertain. The germline V and J ends were trimmed by 9 bases and 1 base, with 4 bases remaining between them. This CDR3 region has 12 residues. Germline V gene data show CDR1 as MNHEY and CDR2 as SVGAGI. The CDR3 DNA follows: TGTGCCAGTAGATCTGGGGCCAACGTCCTGACTTTC. Its protein product is CASRSGANVLTF.

The rearrangement links TRBV11-2 to TRBJ2-5; D perhaps matches TRBD2 (5 bases). With 4 bases removed from V and 5 bases from J, the gap between germline ends came to 17 bases. This CDR3 is 15 amino acids long. The V gene's germline CDR1 is SGHAT and CDR2 FQNNGV. CDR3 in DNA: TGTGCCAGCAGCTCGTGGAGAGGGCCCCCCGAGACCCAGTACTTC. It is translated as CASSSWRGPPETQYF.

The chain couples TRBV5-1 to TRBJ1-5; a weak D match, TRBD1 (6 bases). Trimming stripped 1 base from V and 9 bases from J, with 14 bases between. The germline V gene encodes CDR1 SGHRS and CDR2 YFSETQ. The CDR3 has 14 residues. The CDR3 DNA follows: TGCGCCAGCAGCTTGTTGGGGGGGCTCTTGCCCCAGCATTTT. Protein sequence: CASSLLGGLLPQHF.

V usage is TRBV7-2 and J usage is TRBJ2-7, with TRBD1 identical over 10 bases. Trimming took 3 bases from V and 2 from J; bases not matched to a gene: 1. CDR3 length: 14 amino acids. CDR1 SGHTA and CDR2 FQGNSA come from the germline V gene. DNA for the CDR3: TGTGCCAGCAGCTTCGACAGGGGGCCCTACGAGCAGTACTTC. Protein product: CASSFDRGPYEQYF.

The DNA of the CDR3 is TGTGCCAGCTCACCCACAGGGATGGAGAACAATCAGCCCCAGCATTTT. Translating gives CASSPTGMENNQPQHF. The J gene is TRBJ1-5, the V gene TRBV18; a possible D gene is TRBD1 (6 bases). CDR3 length: 16 residues. V lost 3 bases and J lost 3, with 15 bases in between. Germline CDR1 reads KGHSH; CDR2 reads LQKENI.

The chain couples TRBV7-6 to TRBJ1-1, with TRBD1 as a possible D gene (5 bases). The germline CDR1 and CDR2 sequences are SGHVS and FNYEAQ. The CDR3 length is 13 residues. The ends were cut back, 1 base at V and 4 bases at J, with 7 bases in the middle. The CDR3 DNA reads as TGTGCCAGCAGCTTAGGACAGACCACTGAAGCTTTCTTT. This translates into CASSLGQTTEAFF.

CDR3 DNA: TGTGCCAGCAGTCGACAGGGAGACCTCTACGAGCAGTACTTC. Its protein is CASSRQGDLYEQYF. The chain links TRBV6-2 or TRBV6-3 to TRBJ2-7, with TRBD1 matching 7 bases. The germline gives CDR1 MNHEY, CDR2 SVGEGT. The CDR3 has 14 amino acids. J gave up 3 bases and V 5 bases, and 7 bases lay outside the gene matches.